A single T cell receptor beta chain is shown here with its context. What it recognizes is unknown. The data were obtained in a study of siplizumab effects on memory and regulatory T cells. Data came from immunoSEQ multiplex PCR; TCRdb stores just in-frame clones and leaves some out. The sample lists about 87,000 clones; roughly 89% were seen once. CDR3 length: 14 amino acids. Deletions cut 2 bases from V and 3 bases from J, with 8 bases between. Germline CDR1 and CDR2: SGHTA and FQGNSA. Notes on the study in general: Siplizumab produced a significant drop in alloreactive sequences attributable to unstimulated CD4+ memory cells. Mapping to unstimulated subsets was achieved for only a minor fraction of alloreactive clones. Naive T cells, seemingly more diverse than memory cells, seemed major alloresponse contributors. In controls, 26.9% of mappable alloreactive CD4+ clones were Treg-derived on average, versus about 69% with siplizumab.

The sequenced sample consisted of Tregs sorted from blood. The chain is built from TRBV7-2 and TRBJ2-4; weak D call: TRBD2 (5 bases). This sequence originates from a human donor in good health. CDR3 nucleotides: TGTGCCAGCAGCTTATCCGGAGGCAAAAACATTCAGTACTTC. It is translated as CASSLSGGKNIQYF.